This T cell receptor (beta chain) was identified during a study of radiation and T cells in renal cell carcinoma. In the study overall: Nephrectomy followed 15 Gy stereotactic body radiation by 4 weeks. Notes on the study in general: Baseline intratumoral clonotype presence is unknown without pretreatment biopsies. From baseline, blood top tumor clonotypes peaked at 2 weeks post-radiation.

Looked up from germline, CDR1 is MDHEN and CDR2 is SYDVKM. V lost 7 bases, J lost 8 bases, and 17 bases lay in between. The CDR3 runs to 14 residues. The protocol was immunoSEQ multiplex PCR, while the TCRdb copy is restricted to in-frame clones and leaves out a portion. The sample lists 150,000 or so clones, about 88% occurring once. As for this clone: Its target is not known.

The time point here: baseline pretreatment blood. Treatment given: 15 Gy SBRT to primary tumor, nephrectomy 4 weeks later. Blood was sampled at baseline, 2 weeks and 4 weeks after SBRT. The chain carries TRBV28 and TRBJ1-4; a weak D match, TRBD1 (5 bases). This sample comprised blood, obtained from a patient whose treatment included radiotherapy and nephrectomy. This sequence originates from a woman between 70 and 85 years old with renal cell carcinoma. CDR3 bases: TGTGCCAGCACCCGGGGGTCAGGGAAAGAAAAACTGTTTTTT. Protein product: CASTRGSGKEKLFF. Based on the CDR3 plus reference TRBV28 and TRBJ1-4, the full variable domain is DVKVTQSSRYLVKRTGEKVFLECVQDMDHENMFWYRQDPGLGLRLIYFSYDVKMKEKGDIPEGYSVSREKKERFSLILESASTNQTSMYLCASTRGSGKEKLFFGSGTQLSVL.